The 25 T cell receptor beta chains below come from one sample, sequenced in a study of metastatic and nonmetastatic thyroid tumors. Not a single patient had been given any form of treatment at any point before undergoing thyroid surgery. Using MiXCR, TCRdb reanalyzed the PCR reads. The data contain about 25,000 clones, less than 25% of them singletons. Sample: blood. These receptors were obtained from a male donor with papillary thyroid cancer or a benign thyroid nodule (not recorded which). Some clones in this sample may be carry-over from other donors' samples.

This clone was observed a handful of times. The rearrangement links TRBV28 to TRBJ1-6; 9 bases match TRBD1. V shed 7 bases, J shed 8 bases, and the junction held 9 bases outside the gene matches. The CDR3 loop spans 15 amino acids. Germline V lookup: CDR1 MDHEN, CDR2 SYDVKM. CDR3 DNA: TGTGCCAGCATCCTTCGACAGGGGGTATATTCACCCCTCCACTTT. Residues: CASILRQGVYSPLHF.

In this sample, this clone turned up many times. V and J are TRBV29-1 and TRBJ1-2, with D possibly TRBD1 on 6 matching bases. Trimming removed 0 bases at V and 0 bases at J, with 20 bases between. From germline, CDR1 is SQVTM and CDR2 ANQGSEA. CDR3 length equals 18 residues. DNA of the CDR3: TGCAGCGTTGAAGATTCTGGCAGGGGTGGCTTCACTAACTATGGCTACACCTTC. It codes for CSVEDSGRGGFTNYGYTF.

Comment on this clone: The junction does not match germline at one end; this may be a read error. This sequence joins TRBV27 and TRBJ2-7; maybe TRBD2 (5 bases). Germline CDR1 MNHEY, CDR2 SMNVEV (reference sequence). This CDR3 has 14 amino acids. CDR3 amino acids: CAGSLTTNSYEQYF. DNA of the CDR3: TGTGCCGGCAGCTTAACGACTAACTCCTACGAGCAGTACTTC.

This clone was observed many times. This chain's CDR3 is CASSAVGSDTDTQYF. As DNA, the CDR3 is TGTGCCAGCAGCGCCGTGGGTAGCGACACAGATACGCAGTATTTT. The chain employs TRBV7-3 and TRBJ2-3, with D perhaps TRBD2 (5 bases). The V and J ends lost 5 bases and 2 bases respectively, with 14 bases between them. Germline V gene lookup returns CDR1 SGHTA and CDR2 FQGTGA. The CDR3 has 15 residues.

In its sample, this clone was seen once. The CDR3 sequence: CASRTGLAGGLNEQFF. The CDR3 bases are TGTGCCAGCAGAACAGGACTAGCGGGAGGGCTCAATGAGCAGTTCTTC. This rearrangement joins TRBV11-1 to TRBJ2-1, with 15 positions matching TRBD2. V gave up 6 bases and J gave up 6 bases; unmatched junction bases: 6. The CDR3 length is 16 residues. Looked up from germline, CDR1 is SGHAT and CDR2 is FQDESV (reference sequence).

A word on this clone: Since a much larger clone is just one base distant, this may be a read error. This chain joins TRBV3-1 and TRBJ1-1, with TRBD1 as a possible D gene (6 bases). Trimming shortened V by 2 bases and J by 5 bases, and 15 bases separated the two germline ends. Germline V gives CDR1 LGHDT, CDR2 YNNKEL (reference sequence). The CDR3 runs 15 residues. DNA for the CDR3: TGTGCCAGCAGCCAATCACAGGGAGCTAGAACTGAAGCTTTCTTT. Translation: CASSQSQGARTEAFF.

This clone was seen ten or more times. The V gene is TRBV20-1, the J gene TRBJ2-5, with D possibly TRBD1 on 6 matching bases. Germline CDR1 reads DFQATT; CDR2 reads SNEGSKA (reference sequence). V was pared by 3 bases and J by 5 bases, with 16 bases between. The CDR3 has 14 residues. The CDR3 DNA reads TGCAGTGCTAGTGCCGGGGACCAGGGGGAGACCCAGTACTTC. Translated: CSASAGDQGETQYF.

This clone came up many times. The chain links TRBV20-1 to TRBJ2-5; 10 bases line up with TRBD2. Germline loops: CDR1 DFQATT, CDR2 SNEGSKA (reference sequence). V lost 0 bases, J lost 4 bases, and 8 bases stayed unmatched. This CDR3 region has 16 residues. CDR3: CSARDRRLAGAETQYF. In DNA, the CDR3 is TGCAGTGCTAGAGATCGCCGACTAGCGGGCGCAGAGACCCAGTACTTC.

The genes are TRBV2 and TRBJ1-2; the D is unclear. CDR3 size: 21 residues. Looked up from germline, CDR1 is SNHLY and CDR2 is FYNNEI. Trimming left V 5 bases short and J 6 bases short, with 37 bases between. The CDR3 is CASSQPTSSNRVRSSEHGYTF. The CDR3 coding sequence is TGTGCCAGCAGTCAACCCACATCCTCAAACCGAGTCCGTTCGAGCGAGCATGGCTACACCTTC.

This clone ranks as medium-sized. This chain links TRBV4-1 with TRBJ2-3; no clear D. The length of the CDR3 is 15 residues. Between the trimmed V and J ends, which lost 0 bases and 0 bases, there was a span of 7 bases. Germline assignment: CDR1 MGHRA and CDR2 YSYEKL. The CDR3 loop reads CASSQDPASTDTQYF. CDR3 coding DNA: TGCGCCAGCAGCCAAGATCCGGCGAGCACAGATACGCAGTATTTT.

This clone appeared many times. The V call is TRBV19, the J call TRBJ1-1; 7 bases are a match to TRBD1. The germline V gene has CDR1 LNHDA and CDR2 SQIVND (reference sequence). With V trimmed by 10 bases and J by 5 bases, 13 bases remained unmatched. The CDR3 is made up of 14 amino acids. CDR3 sequence (DNA): TGTGCCACCTCCCCGGGCAGGGGGAAGACTGAAGCTTTCTTT. Residues: CATSPGRGKTEAFF.

In its sample, this clone was seen many times. V is TRBV6-1 and J is TRBJ2-6; D unresolved. Germline loops: CDR1 MNHNS, CDR2 SASEGT. Trimming pared 5 bases from V and 1 base from J, leaving 9 bases between. The CDR3 is 15 amino acids. The CDR3 reads CASSPTQSGANVLTF. The CDR3 nucleotides are TGTGCCAGCAGTCCTACACAGTCTGGGGCCAACGTCCTGACTTTC.

Concerning this clone itself: Other DNA sequences in the sample encode the same CDR3. The chain carries TRBV6-1 and TRBJ1-5; D is ambiguous. V gave up 6 bases and J gave up 7 bases, with 13 bases separating them. The CDR3 is 13 residues long. Germline V CDR1 and CDR2: MNHNS, SASEGT. CDR3 region: CASSPSGNQPQHF. The CDR3 DNA sequence: TGTGCCAGCAGCCCTTCTGGGAACCAGCCCCAGCATTTT.

The chain carries TRBV30 and TRBJ1-2, with D hard to call. This CDR3 is 13 amino acids long. With 2 bases removed from V and 3 bases from J, the gap between germline ends came to 10 bases. Germline CDR1 reads GTSNPN; CDR2 reads SVGIG (reference sequence). CDR3: CAWSSGYDYGYTF. The CDR3, as DNA: TGTGCCTGGAGTTCGGGGTACGACTATGGCTACACCTTC.

This clone was counted a few times. This rearrangement joins TRBV6-4 to TRBJ2-3; D may be TRBD1 or TRBD2 (6 bases each). V lost 5 bases to trimming and J lost 6 bases, with 18 bases between them. Germline loops: CDR1 MRHNA, CDR2 SNTAGT. This CDR3 spans 15 amino acids. The CDR3: CASSIQGKEGDTQYF. The CDR3 bases are TGTGCCAGCAGTATCCAGGGGAAGGAGGGGGATACGCAGTATTTT.

Many counts were recorded for this clone. The V and J genes are TRBV7-2 and TRBJ1-3; D remains unclear. The V and J ends lost 2 bases and 5 bases respectively, with 4 bases between them. The length of the CDR3 is 12 residues. Per germline, CDR1 SGHTA and CDR2 FQGNSA. The CDR3 bases are TGTGCCAGCAGCTTACGGAGAAACACCATATATTTT. This translates into CASSLRRNTIYF.

This clone was observed a single time. Sequence at one end of the junction differs from germline and may be a read error. V is TRBV5-1 and J is TRBJ2-7; 8 nucleotides match TRBD2. CDR3 length equals 13 residues. Germline V gives CDR1 SGHRS, CDR2 YFSETQ. The CDR3: CASRAGASYELYF. CDR3 bases: TGCGCGAGCAGAGCGGGGGCCTCCTACGAGCTGTACTTC.

The chain has TRBV6-4 and TRBJ1-2, with D perhaps matching TRBD1 (5 bases). This CDR3 spans 12 amino acids. Germline-derived CDR1 and CDR2 are MRHNA and SNTAGT. The CDR3 here is CDCSQGTFGYTF. CDR3 sequence (DNA): TGTGACTGCAGTCAGGGTACGTTTGGCTACACCTTC.

This clone has ten or more counts. V is TRBV6-1 and J is TRBJ2-2, with 9 bases that match TRBD1. Looked up from germline, CDR1 is MNHNS and CDR2 is SASEGT. The CDR3 covers 14 residues. J gave up 3 bases and V 4 bases, and 0 bases lay outside the gene matches. For the CDR3, the DNA is TGTGCCAGCAGTGGACAGGGGGACACCGGGGAGCTGTTTTTT. This sequence encodes CASSGQGDTGELFF.

Many counts were recorded for this clone. The chain employs TRBV5-1 and TRBJ2-3; the D gene is possibly TRBD1 (5 bases). Trimming took 0 bases from V and 9 from J, leaving 11 bases between them. The CDR3 has 13 residues. CDR1 and CDR2 from the germline V gene are SGHRS and YFSETQ. The CDR3 here is CASSLGQRETQYF. CDR3 DNA: TGCGCCAGCAGCTTGGGACAGCGAGAGACGCAGTATTTT.

This clone has ten or more counts. The rearrangement joins TRBV5-1 to TRBJ2-3; 9 bases align to TRBD1. Trimming cost V 3 bases and J 3 bases; bases outside gene matches: 2. The CDR3 loop spans 14 amino acids. Per the germline V gene, CDR1 is SGHRS and CDR2 is YFSETQ. The CDR3 coding sequence is TGCGCCAGCAGCTCACAGGGGGCAACAGATACGCAGTATTTT. This sequence encodes CASSSQGATDTQYF. The entire variable domain, with the rest obtained from reference TRBV5-1 and TRBJ2-3, is as follows: KAGVTQTPRYLIKTRGQQVTLSCSPISGHRSVSWYQQTPGQGLQFLFEYFSETQRNKGNFPGRFSGRQFSNSRSEMNVSTLELGDSALYLCASSSQGATDTQYFGPGTRLTVL.

Many counts were recorded for this clone. The chain is built from TRBV20-1 and TRBJ2-1; 11 nucleotides agree with TRBD2. Germline-derived CDR1 and CDR2 are DFQATT and SNEGSKA (reference sequence). V shed 6 bases and J 6 bases; nucleotides not matched to a gene: 7. This CDR3 is 14 amino acids long. The CDR3 nucleotides are TGCAGTGCGGTGGGGCTAGCGGGAGGCAATGAGCAGTTCTTC. The encoded protein is CSAVGLAGGNEQFF.

The sample holds a few counts of this clone. The V and J genes are TRBV15 and TRBJ1-3, with D possibly matching TRBD1 (5 bases). This CDR3 has 16 amino acids. Trimming pared 7 bases from V and 0 bases from J, leaving 16 bases between. CDR1 LNHNV and CDR2 YYDKDF come from the germline V gene (reference sequence). The CDR3 here is CATNSLGGLSGNTIYF. The CDR3 DNA follows: TGTGCCACCAACAGCCTCGGGGGTCTCTCTGGAAACACCATATATTTT.

This chain joins TRBV20-1 and TRBJ1-2; D is unresolved. The germline V gene encodes CDR1 DFQATT and CDR2 SNEGSKA (reference sequence). The CDR3 runs to 13 residues. Trimming removed 7 bases from V and 1 base from J, with 13 bases in between. CDR3 coding DNA: TGCAGTGTCCGAGAAGGAGTTAACTATGGCTACACCTTC. Translation gives CSVREGVNYGYTF.

Many counts were recorded for this clone. The chain employs TRBV27 and TRBJ1-5; no firm D call. In germline, CDR1 is MNHEY, CDR2 SMNVEV (reference sequence). Trimming stripped 5 bases from V and 2 bases from J, with 13 bases between. The CDR3 has 15 amino acids. The chain's CDR3 is CASSPSTKGNQPQHF. In DNA, the CDR3 is TGTGCCAGCAGTCCAAGCACGAAAGGCAATCAGCCCCAGCATTTT.